The 31 T cell receptor beta chains reported below all come from one sample, sequenced in a study of PD-1 blockade in classical Hodgkin lymphoma. Every one of the patients relapsed after autologous stem cell transplantation (brentuximab vedotin exposure was variable). Produced via immunoSEQ multiplex PCR; TCRdb's table is partial and in-frame only. This table holds 95,000 to 100,000 clones, 85% to 90% found once. This sample comprised peripheral blood mononuclear cells (PBMCs), obtained before the second cycle of nivolumab. The receptors derive from a human donor with classical Hodgkin lymphoma.

This chain links TRBV7-2 with TRBJ2-1; 8 positions agree with TRBD2. Germline CDR1 is SGHTA and CDR2 is FQGNSA. With V trimmed by 1 base and J by 0 bases, 5 bases remained unmatched. The CDR3 extends over 17 amino acids. The CDR3 DNA sequence: TGTGCCAGCAGCTTAGGACGGGGGGGCAGCTCCTACAATGAGCAGTTCTTC. This codes for CASSLGRGGSSYNEQFF.

This chain connects TRBV6-6 to TRBJ1-2; perhaps TRBD1 as D (6 bases). The ends were cut back, 4 bases at V and 4 bases at J, with 13 bases in the middle. CDR1 and CDR2 (germline): MNHNY, SVGAGI (reference sequence). The CDR3 sequence is 14 residues long. The CDR3 DNA follows: TGTGCCAGCAGTTCCCAAGGACAGACCTATGGCTACACCTTC. Its translation is CASSSQGQTYGYTF.

The chain joins TRBV18 to TRBJ2-3, with 12 nucleotides matching TRBD2. The CDR3 length is 17 residues. Germline trimming cut 3 bases from V and 2 bases from J; bases unmatched to any gene: 6. Germline-derived CDR1 and CDR2 are KGHSH and LQKENI. The DNA for the CDR3 is TGTGCCAGCTCACCCATCGGGACTAGCGGGTTCACAGATACGCAGTATTTT. Encoded protein: CASSPIGTSGFTDTQYF. Complete variable domain (other parts from reference TRBV18 and TRBJ2-3): NAGVMQNPRHLVRRRGQEARLRCSPMKGHSHVYWYRQLPEEGLKFMVYLQKENIIDESGMPKERFSAEFPKEGPSILRIQQVVRGDSAAYFCASSPIGTSGFTDTQYFGPGTRLTVL.

This clone came up once. The V and J genes are TRBV11-2 and TRBJ1-1, with D perhaps matching TRBD1 (5 bases). V was shortened by 1 base and J by 5 bases, with 8 bases between the two germline ends. The CDR3 has 13 amino acids. Looked up from germline, CDR1 is SGHAT and CDR2 is FQNNGV. The DNA for the CDR3 is TGTGCCAGCAGCTTAGTTCAGGGTACTGAAGCTTTCTTT. This encodes CASSLVQGTEAFF. Based on the CDR3 plus reference TRBV11-2 and TRBJ1-1, the full variable domain is EAGVAQSPRYKIIEKRQSVAFWCNPISGHATLYWYQQILGQGPKLLIQFQNNGVVDDSQLPKDRFSAERLKGVDSTLKIQPAKLEDSAVYLCASSLVQGTEAFFGQGTRLTVV.

This clone has only one observation. This sequence joins TRBV11-3 and TRBJ1-2; D uncertain. The V end was cut by 2 bases, the J end by 0 bases, with 10 bases between. Germline CDR1 SGHNT, CDR2 YENEEA. The CDR3 loop spans 15 amino acids. The CDR3 nucleotides are TGTGCCAGCAGCTTATGGGCAGCAACTAACTATGGCTACACCTTC. Translated: CASSLWAATNYGYTF.

For this clone: The identical CDR3 is also encoded by other nucleotide sequences in the sample. This sequence joins TRBV7-9 and TRBJ1-5; D is unclear. V gave up 4 bases and J gave up 1 base, with 5 bases separating them. Germline lookup yields CDR1 SEHNR and CDR2 FQNEAQ (reference sequence). This CDR3 has 13 amino acids. For the CDR3, the DNA is TGTGCCAGCAGCTCGGACAGCAATCAGCCCCAGCATTTT. It encodes CASSSDSNQPQHF.

This chain connects TRBV5-6 to TRBJ1-2; 12 nucleotides align to TRBD1. The CDR3 spans 16 residues. V shed 4 bases and J 2 bases; nucleotides not matched to a gene: 6. Germline CDR1 and CDR2: SGHDT and YYEEEE. The CDR3 protein is CASSKGQGAHNYGYTF. The CDR3, as DNA: TGTGCCAGCAGCAAGGGACAGGGGGCTCACAACTATGGCTACACCTTC.

The rearrangement joins TRBV30 to TRBJ1-2, with D perhaps matching TRBD1 (5 bases). This CDR3 is built from 14 residues. V was shortened by 4 bases and J by 3 bases, with 15 bases between the two germline ends. Germline loops: CDR1 GTSNPN, CDR2 SVGIG (reference sequence). This chain's CDR3 is CAWIGAGTHYGYTF. For the CDR3, the DNA is TGTGCCTGGATAGGGGCAGGGACCCACTATGGCTACACCTTC.

This CDR3 is CASSLRQGPTYEQYF. CDR3 bases: TGTGCCAGCTCACTCAGACAGGGACCCACCTACGAGCAGTACTTC. This chain connects TRBV18 to TRBJ2-7; 7 bases line up with TRBD1. Germline CDR1 KGHSH, CDR2 LQKENI. The CDR3 contains 15 residues. The V and J ends lost 4 bases and 2 bases, in that order; junction bases with no gene match: 8.

This clone was seen only once. The genes are TRBV10-3 and TRBJ2-2; TRBD1 is a possible D gene (6 bases). The CDR3 is 16 residues long. Germline lookup yields CDR1 ENHRY and CDR2 SYGVKD. V was shortened by 10 bases and J by 3 bases, with 21 bases between the two germline ends. CDR3 protein: CATVFGRGEHTGELFF. The DNA for the CDR3 is TGTGCCACCGTATTCGGCAGGGGAGAGCACACCGGGGAGCTGTTTTTT.

This chain uses TRBV6-1 with TRBJ2-3, with 7 bases lining up with TRBD2. J lost 4 bases, V lost 4 bases, and 11 bases had no gene match. CDR1 MNHNS and CDR2 SASEGT come from the germline V gene. The CDR3 length is 16 residues. CDR3 nucleotides: TGTGCCAGCAGTGTTGGGTGGGGGAGGGTGGCAGATACGCAGTATTTT. Amino acids: CASSVGWGRVADTQYF.

This clone is medium-sized by share. The V gene is TRBV27, the J gene TRBJ1-6, with TRBD1 as a possible D gene (5 bases). This CDR3 region has 13 residues. The V and J ends lost 4 bases and 10 bases respectively, with 11 bases between them. Germline V gene data show CDR1 as MNHEY and CDR2 as SMNVEV (reference sequence). The CDR3 spells CASSSPGNSPLHF. CDR3 in DNA: TGTGCCAGCAGTTCCCCAGGGAACTCACCCCTCCACTTT.

This chain connects TRBV7-2 to TRBJ2-3; no clear D gene. With 0 bases removed from V and 1 base from J, the gap between germline ends came to 14 bases. The CDR3 has 17 residues. The germline CDR1 and CDR2 sequences are SGHTA and FQGNSA. Here the CDR3 reads CASSLAQAFVGTDTQYF. The CDR3 nucleotides read TGTGCCAGCAGCTTAGCCCAAGCATTCGTGGGCACAGATACGCAGTATTTT.

The chain is built from TRBV7-2 and TRBJ2-3, with D unresolved. V lost 1 base to trimming and J lost 7 bases, with 6 bases between them. The CDR3 runs to 12 residues. Germline loops: CDR1 SGHTA, CDR2 FQGNSA. CDR3 sequence (DNA): TGTGCCAGCAGCTTAGACGGCTATACGCAGTATTTT. Encoded protein: CASSLDGYTQYF.

This rearrangement joins TRBV7-2 to TRBJ1-1; no definite D call. This CDR3 is 14 amino acids long. V gave up 1 base and J gave up 1 base, with 7 bases separating them. CDR1 and CDR2 from the germline V gene are SGHTA and FQGNSA. This CDR3 reads CASSLEAGNTEAFF. CDR3 coding DNA: TGTGCCAGCAGCTTAGAGGCGGGGAACACTGAAGCTTTCTTT.

The chain employs TRBV10-3 and TRBJ1-5; D call uncertain. V was clipped by 10 bases and J by 3 bases, with 10 bases between them. This CDR3 contains 12 residues. The V gene's germline CDR1 is ENHRY and CDR2 SYGVKD. CDR3: CATSPDNQPQHF. The CDR3, as DNA: TGTGCCACCAGCCCGGACAATCAGCCCCAGCATTTT.

This chain links TRBV5-4 with TRBJ1-2; D is unclear. In germline, CDR1 is SGHNT, CDR2 YYREEE (reference sequence). V lost 4 bases, J lost 5 bases, and 12 bases lay in between. The CDR3 has 13 residues. The CDR3 reads CASSDDRLYGYTF. CDR3 DNA: TGTGCCAGCAGCGATGACCGCCTGTATGGCTACACCTTC. Variable domain in full (rest from reference TRBV5-4 and TRBJ1-2): ETGVTQSPTHLIKTRGQQVTLRCSSQSGHNTVSWYQQALGQGPQFIFQYYREEENGRGNFPPRFSGLQFPNYSSELNVNALELDDSALYLCASSDDRLYGYTFGSGTRLTVV.

CDR3 nucleotide sequence: TGTGCCAGCAGCGTAGTAGGGGCTGCTGGCTACACCTTC. Amino acid sequence: CASSVVGAAGYTF. The V and J genes are TRBV9 and TRBJ1-2, with D possibly being TRBD1 (5 bases). This CDR3 comprises 13 residues. Trimming shortened V by 0 bases and J by 7 bases, and 10 bases separated the two germline ends. Germline CDR1 is SGDLS and CDR2 is YYNGEE.

V gene TRBV4-3 combines with J gene TRBJ1-1; D is unresolved. Trimming shortened V by 4 bases and J by 6 bases, and 15 bases separated the two germline ends. Germline assignment: CDR1 LGHNA and CDR2 YSLEER. The CDR3 is made up of 14 amino acids. CDR3 sequence reads: CASSLDAGEAEAFF. The CDR3, as DNA: TGCGCCAGCAGCCTAGATGCCGGCGAGGCTGAAGCTTTCTTT.

The chain links TRBV7-3 to TRBJ1-6; D might be TRBD1 (6 bases). The germline V and J ends were trimmed by 5 bases and 8 bases, with 16 bases remaining between them. Germline V gene sequence: CDR1 SGHTA, CDR2 FQGTGA. The CDR3 sequence is 15 residues long. This CDR3 reads CASSVDSRGYSPLHF. The CDR3 DNA reads as TGTGCCAGCAGCGTGGACAGTCGCGGCTATTCACCCCTCCACTTT.

The CDR3 bases are TGTGCCAGCAGTGGAATAACAATACTGACCCCGGATACGCAGTATTTT. Its protein is CASSGITILTPDTQYF. The chain carries TRBV2 and TRBJ2-3; D gene uncertain. Germline V CDR1 and CDR2: SNHLY, FYNNEI. V lost 4 bases, J lost 6 bases, and 20 bases lay in between. CDR3 length equals 16 residues.

The chain uses TRBV7-9 and TRBJ1-1; D not resolved. V lost 4 bases to trimming and J lost 3 bases, with 24 bases between them. The CDR3 is 18 amino acids. The germline V gene has CDR1 SEHNR and CDR2 FQNEAQ (reference sequence). CDR3 coding DNA: TGTGCCAGCAGCTCATGGACCGGGCTCGGTGGGTTGGACACTGAAGCTTTCTTT. The encoded protein is CASSSWTGLGGLDTEAFF.

This clone was counted between two and nine times. The chain links TRBV28 to TRBJ1-2; 7 nucleotides agree with TRBD1. Germline V gives CDR1 MDHEN, CDR2 SYDVKM. The CDR3 extends over 16 amino acids. The ends lost 1 base at V and 3 bases at J; junction bases unmatched: 8. CDR3 nucleotides: TGTGCCAGCAGTTTATCCTTCGACAGGGAGGACTATGGCTACACCTTC. It yields the protein CASSLSFDREDYGYTF.

The rearrangement links TRBV7-9 to TRBJ1-4; D unresolved. V was clipped by 7 bases and J by 0 bases, with 12 bases between them. The CDR3 consists of 15 residues. Germline loops: CDR1 SEHNR, CDR2 FQNEAQ (reference sequence). The CDR3 DNA follows: TGTGCCAGCAACCCACCGGAAGCAACTAATGAAAAACTGTTTTTT. Its protein product is CASNPPEATNEKLFF.

V gene TRBV6-6 combines with J gene TRBJ2-1; D not certain. CDR1 is MNHNY and CDR2 is SVGAGI in the germline V gene (reference sequence). This CDR3 has 12 amino acids. The V end lost 0 bases, the J end lost 6 bases, and 3 bases lay between the germline ends. The CDR3 protein is CASSYSSNEQFF. DNA of the CDR3: TGTGCCAGCAGTTACTCGAGCAATGAGCAGTTCTTC.

There are a few counts of this clone. The V and J genes are TRBV30 and TRBJ1-2, with D possibly being TRBD1 (5 bases). The CDR3 loop spans 13 amino acids. Trimming pared 1 base from V and 7 bases from J, leaving 13 bases between. Germline V gene sequence: CDR1 GTSNPN, CDR2 SVGIG (reference sequence). In DNA form, the CDR3 reads TGTGCCTGGAGTGGGGGCAGGTCTTTTGGCTACACCTTC. Translation gives CAWSGGRSFGYTF.

The chain recombines TRBV7-7 with TRBJ2-5; D uncertain. In germline, CDR1 is SSHAT, CDR2 FNYEAQ (reference sequence). Trimming removed 2 bases from V and 3 bases from J, with 10 bases in between. The CDR3 runs to 14 residues. CDR3 DNA sequence: TGTGCCAGCAGCTTATCGGTGTCTAAAGAGACCCAGTACTTC. Translation gives CASSLSVSKETQYF.

This chain links TRBV11-3 with TRBJ2-5, with 12 bases identical to TRBD1. The length of the CDR3 is 15 residues. The trim removed 5 bases at V and 5 bases at J, leaving 6 bases unmatched. Germline lookup yields CDR1 SGHNT and CDR2 YENEEA. The CDR3 protein is CASSGGTGGRETQYF. CDR3 sequence (DNA): TGTGCCAGCAGCGGCGGGACAGGGGGCCGGGAGACCCAGTACTTC.

This chain uses TRBV19 with TRBJ1-4; a weak D match, TRBD1 (5 bases). V was shortened by 6 bases and J by 7 bases, with 9 bases between the two germline ends. In germline, CDR1 is LNHDA, CDR2 SQIVND (reference sequence). This CDR3 is built from 12 residues. The CDR3 spells CASRTTGEKLFF. CDR3 nucleotides: TGTGCCAGTAGAACCACAGGTGAAAAACTGTTTTTT.

In the case of this clone: An end of the junction differs from the germline gene, which may be a read error. The chain employs TRBV11-2 and TRBJ1-1; 8 nucleotides align to TRBD1. The CDR3 is 19 residues long. The germline CDR1 and CDR2 sequences are SGHAT and FQNNGV. Here the CDR3 reads CASNLGIGQGGRVNTEAFF. The CDR3 coding sequence is TGTGCCAGCAACTTAGGGATCGGACAGGGAGGCCGCGTGAACACTGAAGCTTTCTTT.

This clone was counted once. The chain joins TRBV6-5 to TRBJ1-6; D not certain. Per germline, CDR1 MNHEY and CDR2 SVGAGI. V was shortened by 6 bases and J by 3 bases, with 12 bases between the two germline ends. The CDR3 length is 15 residues. As DNA, the CDR3 is TGTGCCAGCAGAGTTAATCGGGTCTATAATTCACCCCTCCACTTT. Translation: CASRVNRVYNSPLHF.